Detailed here is one TCR beta chain. A second PCR of roughly 7 to 11 cycles used a sample-barcoded 5' primer and a J-beta primer mix. TCRdb independently ran MiXCR on the 5' RACE reads; one entry per CDR3 protein. This table holds 1.8 million or so distinct CDR3 sequences, about two fifths found once. This record belongs to a study of blood T cells in healthy people across ages. V lost 7 bases and J lost 1; bases outside the gene matches: 18. Germline V gene sequence: CDR1 SQVTM, CDR2 ANQGSEA. This CDR3 is built from 17 residues. The sequenced sample consisted of blood. The gene calls are TRBV29-1 and TRBJ2-5; 7 positions match TRBD2. The receptor's source is a human donor in good health. The CDR3 is CSAHRGLAGEGQETQYF. Written as DNA, the CDR3 is TGCAGCGCCCACCGGGGACTGGCGGGGGAAGGCCAAGAGACCCAGTACTTC.